The clone carrying this T cell receptor beta chain occurred many times. As yet, its antigen is unknown. What was amplified from RNA transcripts were TCR beta CDR3 regions. The HTBI primer set drove a first-round RT-PCR of the TCR CDR3. TCRdb itself ran the multiplex PCR reads through MiXCR, one entry per CDR3 protein. The top ten clones hold around a tenth of a sample with about 360,000 distinct CDR3 sequences, 13% of them seen once. V lost 6 bases, J lost 8 bases, and 23 bases lay in between. Per the germline V gene, CDR1 is MDHEN and CDR2 is SYDVKM. This CDR3 spans 16 amino acids. Clinical symptoms, serum thyroxine, TRAb, thyroid ultrasound and orbital computed tomography established diagnosis. This record comes from a study of T cells in Graves' hyperthyroidism and ophthalmopathy. Overall study results and limits: Blood also held most thyroid clonotypes expanded beyond 0.001.

The source is a woman under 30 with Graves' hyperthyroidism. The source material was blood. This sequence joins TRBV28 and TRBJ1-5; weak D call: TRBD1 (5 bases). CDR3 loop: CASSQTTRGAGKPQHF. CDR3 nucleotide sequence: TGTGCCAGCAGCCAAACAACCCGTGGGGCCGGGAAGCCCCAGCATTTT.